Following are 9 T cell receptor beta chains from one sample sequenced in a study of blood T cell repertoires in COVID-19. The data were produced by immunoSEQ multiplex PCR, yet TCRdb's version contains in-frame clones alone and is incomplete. The sample lists some 250,000 clones, 80% to 90% occurring once. Sample: PBMCs or T cells enriched from blood (not recorded which). The receptor set was obtained from a woman between 45 and 60 years old who had recovered from COVID-19.

The chain couples TRBV11-1 to TRBJ1-4; D gene uncertain. From germline, CDR1 is SGHAT and CDR2 FQDESV (reference sequence). There are 14 residues in the CDR3. V dropped 7 bases and J dropped 5 bases, with 14 bases sitting between them. The CDR3 reads CASTRSPGNEKLFF. The CDR3 DNA sequence: TGTGCCAGCACCCGAAGTCCGGGGAATGAAAAACTGTTTTTT.

This clone was counted only a few times. This sequence joins TRBV28 and TRBJ1-3; D is ambiguous. The germline gives CDR1 MDHEN, CDR2 SYDVKM. The CDR3 extends over 15 amino acids. V dropped 3 bases and J dropped 0 bases, with 9 bases sitting between them. CDR3 sequence (DNA): TGTGCCAGCAGTTTGAGGCCGAACTCTGGAAACACCATATATTTT. Translation: CASSLRPNSGNTIYF. Full variable domain (rest looked up from reference TRBV28 and TRBJ1-3): DVKVTQSSRYLVKRTGEKVFLECVQDMDHENMFWYRQDPGLGLRLIYFSYDVKMKEKGDIPEGYSVSREKKERFSLILESASTNQTSMYLCASSLRPNSGNTIYFGEGSWLTVV.

The rearrangement links TRBV9 to TRBJ1-1; the match to TRBD1 covers 11 bases. The CDR3 sequence is 16 residues long. Germline V CDR1 and CDR2: SGDLS, YYNGEE. V lost 2 bases to trimming and J lost 0 bases; unmatched junction nucleotides: 3. The CDR3 nucleotides read TGTGCCAGCAGCGTCGGACAGGGGGCAATGAACACTGAAGCTTTCTTT. Translation: CASSVGQGAMNTEAFF.

The chain is built from TRBV3-1 (or the pseudogene TRBV3-2) and TRBJ2-7; 9 bases agree with TRBD1. J lost 3 bases, V lost 1 base, and 10 bases had no gene match. This CDR3 is 17 amino acids long. CDR1 is LGHDT, CDR2 YNNKEL, per germline (reference sequence). CDR3 nucleotides: TGTGCCAGCAGCCAAGTTGGCGGGACAGGGCTCTACTACGAGCAGTACTTC. Translating gives CASSQVGGTGLYYEQYF.

The chain carries TRBV5-4 and TRBJ2-3, with unresolved D. Germline CDR1 SGHNT, CDR2 YYREEE (reference sequence). This CDR3 spans 15 amino acids. With 2 bases removed from V and 3 bases from J, the gap between germline ends came to 13 bases. The CDR3 protein is CASSLASDSTDTQYF. In nucleotides, the CDR3 is TGTGCCAGCAGCTTAGCATCAGACTCAACAGATACGCAGTATTTT.

V gene TRBV6-4 combines with J gene TRBJ2-2, with 7 bases fitting TRBD1. The V and J ends lost 5 bases and 1 base, in that order; junction bases with no gene match: 4. Germline CDR1 reads MRHNA; CDR2 reads SNTAGT. This CDR3 has 15 amino acids. This CDR3 is CASSSQGRNTGELFF. The CDR3 DNA reads TGTGCCAGCAGTTCACAGGGGCGGAACACCGGGGAGCTGTTTTTT.

The V call is TRBV11-3, the J call TRBJ2-5, with TRBD2 identical over 14 bases. CDR3 length equals 16 residues. From germline, CDR1 is SGHNT and CDR2 YENEEA. J gave up 5 bases and V 5 bases, and 7 bases lay outside the gene matches. This chain's CDR3 is CASSQGLAGVAETQYF. The CDR3 coding sequence is TGTGCCAGCAGCCAGGGACTAGCGGGAGTAGCTGAGACCCAGTACTTC.

This sequence joins TRBV7-3 and TRBJ2-1; possibly TRBD2 for D (6 bases). CDR1 is SGHTA, CDR2 FQGTGA, per germline. The CDR3 runs to 15 residues. Trimming cost V 1 base and J 6 bases, with 13 bases left between them. The CDR3 nucleotides are TGTGCCAGCAGCTTAAACCCCGGGGGTTTCAATGAGCAGTTCTTC. Protein product: CASSLNPGGFNEQFF.

The V and J genes are TRBV29-1 and TRBJ2-1, with D hard to call. The V gene's germline CDR1 is SQVTM and CDR2 ANQGSEA. The germline V and J ends were trimmed by 7 bases and 6 bases, with 13 bases remaining between them. This CDR3 spans 12 amino acids. The CDR3 loop reads CSAVTEVNEQFF. DNA for the CDR3: TGCAGCGCCGTGACTGAGGTCAATGAGCAGTTCTTC.